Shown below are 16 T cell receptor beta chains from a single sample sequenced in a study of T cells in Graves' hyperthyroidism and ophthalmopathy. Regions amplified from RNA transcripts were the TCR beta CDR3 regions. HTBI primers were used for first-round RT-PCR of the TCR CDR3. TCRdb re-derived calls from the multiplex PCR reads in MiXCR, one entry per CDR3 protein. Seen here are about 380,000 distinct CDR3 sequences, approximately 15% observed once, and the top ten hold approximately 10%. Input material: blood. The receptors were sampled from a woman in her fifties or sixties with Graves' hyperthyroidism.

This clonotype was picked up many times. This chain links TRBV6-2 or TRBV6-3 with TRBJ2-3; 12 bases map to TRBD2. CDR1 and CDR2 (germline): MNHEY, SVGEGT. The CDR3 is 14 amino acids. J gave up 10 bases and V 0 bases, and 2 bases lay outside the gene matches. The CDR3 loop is CASSYSTSGSPQYF. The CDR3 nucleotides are TGTGCCAGCAGTTACTCGACTAGCGGGAGCCCGCAGTATTTT.

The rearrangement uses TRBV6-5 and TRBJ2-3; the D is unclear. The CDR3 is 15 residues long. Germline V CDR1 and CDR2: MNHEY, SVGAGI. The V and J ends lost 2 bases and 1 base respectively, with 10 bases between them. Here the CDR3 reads CASSYKGWGTDTQYF. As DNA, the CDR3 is TGTGCCAGCAGTTACAAGGGATGGGGCACAGATACGCAGTATTTT.

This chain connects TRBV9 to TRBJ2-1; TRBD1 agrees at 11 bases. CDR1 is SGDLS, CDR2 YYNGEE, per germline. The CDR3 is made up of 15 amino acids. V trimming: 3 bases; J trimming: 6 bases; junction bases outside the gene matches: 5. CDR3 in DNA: TGTGCCAGCAGCGGACCCGGGACAGGGGGCAATGAGCAGTTCTTC. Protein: CASSGPGTGGNEQFF.

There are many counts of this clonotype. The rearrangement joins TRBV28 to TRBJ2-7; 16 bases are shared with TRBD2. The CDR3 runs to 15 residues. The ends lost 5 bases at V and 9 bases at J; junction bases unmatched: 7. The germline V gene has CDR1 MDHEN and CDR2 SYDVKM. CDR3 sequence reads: CASSPGTSGRALQYF. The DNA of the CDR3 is TGTGCCAGCAGTCCCGGGACTAGCGGGAGGGCCTTGCAGTACTTC.

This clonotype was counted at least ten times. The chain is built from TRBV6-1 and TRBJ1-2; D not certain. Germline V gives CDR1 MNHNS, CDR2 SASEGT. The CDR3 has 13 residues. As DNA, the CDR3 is TGTGCTTGCTCATTGGACGGAAACTATGGCTACACCTTC. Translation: CACSLDGNYGYTF.

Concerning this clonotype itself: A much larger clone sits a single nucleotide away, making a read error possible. CDR3 in amino acids: CASSRDTRQPQHF. The CDR3, as DNA: TGTGCCAGCAGTCGGGACACTAGACAGCCCCAGCATTTT. The rearrangement links TRBV2 to TRBJ1-5; D may be TRBD1 (6 bases). Trimming shortened V by 5 bases and J by 7 bases, and 12 bases separated the two germline ends. The germline CDR1 and CDR2 sequences are SNHLY and FYNNEI. This CDR3 has 13 amino acids.

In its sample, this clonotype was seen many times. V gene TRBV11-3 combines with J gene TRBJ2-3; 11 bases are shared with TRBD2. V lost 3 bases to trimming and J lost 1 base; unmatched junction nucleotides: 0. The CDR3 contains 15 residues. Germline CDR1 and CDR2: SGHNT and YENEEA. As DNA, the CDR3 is TGTGCCAGCAGCTTTAGCGGGGGGGGCACAGATACGCAGTATTTT. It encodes CASSFSGGGTDTQYF. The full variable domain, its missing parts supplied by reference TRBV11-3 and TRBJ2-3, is EAGVVQSPRYKIIEKKQPVAFWCNPISGHNTLYWYLQNLGQGPELLIRYENEEAVDDSQLPKDRFSAERLKGVDSTLKIQPAELGDSAVYLCASSFSGGGTDTQYFGPGTRLTVL.

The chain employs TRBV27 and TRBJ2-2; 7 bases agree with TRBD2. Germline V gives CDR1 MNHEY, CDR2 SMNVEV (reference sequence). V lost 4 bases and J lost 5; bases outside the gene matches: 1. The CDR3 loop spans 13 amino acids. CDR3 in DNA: TGTGCCAGCAGTTGGACTAGGACCGGGGAGCTGTTTTTT. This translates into CASSWTRTGELFF.

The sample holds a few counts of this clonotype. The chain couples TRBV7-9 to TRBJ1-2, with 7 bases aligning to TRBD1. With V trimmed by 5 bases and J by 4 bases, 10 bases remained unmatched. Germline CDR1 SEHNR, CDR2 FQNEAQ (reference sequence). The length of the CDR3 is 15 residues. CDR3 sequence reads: CASSGYRGDSYGYTF. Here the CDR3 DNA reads TGTGCCAGCAGCGGTTACAGGGGAGACTCCTATGGCTACACCTTC.

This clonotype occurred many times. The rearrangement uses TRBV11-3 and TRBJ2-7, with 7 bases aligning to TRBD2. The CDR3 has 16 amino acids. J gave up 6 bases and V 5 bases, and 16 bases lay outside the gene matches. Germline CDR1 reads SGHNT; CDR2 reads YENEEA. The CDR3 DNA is TGTGCCAGCAGCCCAACGGGCGGGGCGGGAGTGGGCGAGCAGTACTTC. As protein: CASSPTGGAGVGEQYF.

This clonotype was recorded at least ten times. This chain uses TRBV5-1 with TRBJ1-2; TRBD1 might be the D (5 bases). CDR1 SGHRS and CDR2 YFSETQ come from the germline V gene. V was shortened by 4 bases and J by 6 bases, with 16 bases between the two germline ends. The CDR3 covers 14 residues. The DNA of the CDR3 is TGCGCCAGCAGCGTGGGACCTACGCTGGATGGCTACACCTTC. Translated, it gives CASSVGPTLDGYTF.

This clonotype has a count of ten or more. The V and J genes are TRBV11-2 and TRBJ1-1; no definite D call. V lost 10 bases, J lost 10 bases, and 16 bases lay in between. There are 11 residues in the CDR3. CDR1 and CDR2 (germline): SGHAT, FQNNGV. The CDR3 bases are TGTGCCACCGCGAACCTCGGGGTAGCTTTCTTT. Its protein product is CATANLGVAFF.

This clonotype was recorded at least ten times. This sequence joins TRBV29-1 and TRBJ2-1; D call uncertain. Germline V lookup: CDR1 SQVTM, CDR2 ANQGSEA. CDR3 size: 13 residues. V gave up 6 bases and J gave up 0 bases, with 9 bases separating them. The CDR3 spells CSVAADSYNEQFF. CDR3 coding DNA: TGCAGCGTGGCCGCAGACTCCTACAATGAGCAGTTCTTC.

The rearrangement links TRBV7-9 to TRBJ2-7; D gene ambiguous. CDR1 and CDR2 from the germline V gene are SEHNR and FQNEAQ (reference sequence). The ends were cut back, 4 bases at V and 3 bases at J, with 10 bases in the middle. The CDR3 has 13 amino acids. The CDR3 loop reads CASSSDRLYEQYF. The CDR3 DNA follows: TGTGCCAGCAGCTCAGATAGACTCTACGAGCAGTACTTC.

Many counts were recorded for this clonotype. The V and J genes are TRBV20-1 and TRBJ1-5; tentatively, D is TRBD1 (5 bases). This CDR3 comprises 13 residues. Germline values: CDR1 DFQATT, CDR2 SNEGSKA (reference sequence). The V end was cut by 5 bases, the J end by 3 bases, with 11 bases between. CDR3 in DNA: TGCAGTGCTCGCGACAGCGTCAATCAGCCCCAGCATTTT. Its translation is CSARDSVNQPQHF.

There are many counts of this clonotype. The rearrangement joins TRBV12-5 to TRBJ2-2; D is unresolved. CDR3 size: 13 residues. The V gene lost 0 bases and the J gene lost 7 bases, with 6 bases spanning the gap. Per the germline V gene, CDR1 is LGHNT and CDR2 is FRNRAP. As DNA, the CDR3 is TGTGCTAGTGGTTTGGTAAGAGACGGGGAGCTGTTTTTT. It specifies CASGLVRDGELFF.